A selection of T cell receptor beta chains follows, all from one sample in a study of cytomegalovirus exposure and HLA in healthy donors. Sequencing used immunoSEQ multiplex PCR; TCRdb keeps in-frame clones, though not all of them. The sample includes approximately 170,000 clones, almost 75% of them seen just once. Sequenced sample: PBMCs. These receptors originate from a woman in her twenties or thirties in good health and CMV-seropositive. Each CDR3 is given without its conserved first and last residue. Clone size, where shown, is once, few, many, or a class for clones that have expanded.

clone_size	v_call	j_call	cdr3_aa
few	TRBV5-1	TRBJ2-7	ASSLDVTGSYEQY
.	TRBV7-9	TRBJ1-2	ASSPRGRENYGYT
once	TRBV28	TRBJ2-7	ASRETRAGALYEQY
.	TRBV28	TRBJ1-2	ASSYLTGELTYGYT
few	TRBV10-3	TRBJ2-7	AISIAGGPDEQY
.	TRBV19	TRBJ2-1	ASSTRGNEQF
.	TRBV20-1	TRBJ2-1	SARNTSEEF
.	TRBV2	TRBJ2-7	ASTWGGGSYEQY
.	TRBV2	TRBJ1-2	ASRTENYGYT
.	TRBV19	TRBJ1-1	ASSIAAGNTEAF
.	TRBV2	TRBJ2-5	ASKLAGVETQY
.	TRBV5-5	TRBJ2-7	ASSLEDRAGEQY
.	TRBV6-1	TRBJ1-1	ASMWGPNTEAF
.	TRBV28	TRBJ2-1	ASSLGLASEQF
.	TRBV4-2	TRBJ1-3	ASSQEGTGRAGNTIY
.	TRBV7-2	TRBJ2-1	ASSWGGAVEQF
.	TRBV6-4	TRBJ1-1	ASRGMATGGNTEAF
.	TRBV6-4	TRBJ2-1	ASGLTANNEQF
once	TRBV5-1	TRBJ2-5	ASSLRRGERQITSGTQY
.	TRBV7-2	TRBJ2-3	ASSFGLAGADTQY
.	TRBV18	TRBJ2-7	ASSQSDRAGTGEYEQY
.	TRBV2	TRBJ2-7	ASSEAVLAGDPYEQY
.	TRBV5-4	TRBJ2-2	ASSPGLAGNTGELF
.	TRBV6-1	TRBJ1-3	ASSEPRPPFYSGNTIY
.	TRBV7-9	TRBJ2-5	SSSPSFSGGETQY
.	TRBV6-5	TRBJ1-2	ASSYGGGNYGYT
.	TRBV7-9	TRBJ1-2	SSSFSQGNYGYT
.	TRBV19	TRBJ2-7	ASSIQGSSYEQY
few	TRBV18	TRBJ1-5	ASSASGVQPQH
.	TRBV27	TRBJ1-1	ASSSPGGRAF
.	TRBV2	.	ASRGQNYEQY
.	TRBV10-3	TRBJ2-5	AISSGQQETQY
.	TRBV7-8	TRBJ1-5	ASSITGVSNQPQH
.	TRBV6-6	TRBJ2-1	ASSYRKREGNEQF
.	TRBV11-2	TRBJ1-3	ASSSGGQGIRNTIY
.	TRBV28	TRBJ1-2	ASSGTPKGYGYT